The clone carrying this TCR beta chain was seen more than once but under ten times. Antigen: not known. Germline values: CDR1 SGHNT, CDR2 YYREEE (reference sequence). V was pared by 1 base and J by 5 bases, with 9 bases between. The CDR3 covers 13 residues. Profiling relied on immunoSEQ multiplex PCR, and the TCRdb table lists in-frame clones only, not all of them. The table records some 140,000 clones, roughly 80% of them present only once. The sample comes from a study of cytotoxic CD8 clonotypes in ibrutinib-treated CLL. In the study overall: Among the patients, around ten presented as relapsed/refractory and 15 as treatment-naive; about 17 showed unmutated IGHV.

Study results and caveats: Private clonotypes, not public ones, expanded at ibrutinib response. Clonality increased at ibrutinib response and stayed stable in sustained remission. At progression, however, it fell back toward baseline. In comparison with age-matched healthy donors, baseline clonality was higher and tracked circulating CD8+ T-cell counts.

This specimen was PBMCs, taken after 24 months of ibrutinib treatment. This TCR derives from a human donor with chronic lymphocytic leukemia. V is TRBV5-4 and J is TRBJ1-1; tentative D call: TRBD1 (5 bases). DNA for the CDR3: TGTGCCAGCAGCTTGCAGGGAGGAACTGAAGCTTTCTTT. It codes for CASSLQGGTEAFF.